The rows below give T cell receptor beta chains drawn from one sample of a study of T cell clonotyping in hematopoietic cell transplantation. Assay used: immunoSEQ multiplex PCR; TCRdb lists only in-frame clones, some missing. The repertoire holds roughly 49,000 clones, with approximately 90% as singletons. The input for sequencing was peripheral blood mononuclear cells, taken before stem cell transplant. These receptors were obtained from a man between 60 and 75 years old with biphenotypic leukemia. Some clones in this sample may be carry-over from other donors' samples. The CDR3 runs from the conserved cysteine through the conserved F or W. A D gene is named only where the DNA matches it firmly. Rows may omit the clone size; those that give it use once, few, many or a size class.

CDR3: CATSSRQGQAYEQYF
DNA: TGTGCCACCAGCAGTCGACAGGGCCAGGCCTACGAGCAGTACTTC
size: -
V: TRBV15
J: TRBJ2-7
D: TRBD1

CDR3: CASSQDIRDTQYF
DNA: TGTGCCAGCAGCCAAGATATCAGGGATACGCAGTATTTT
size: -
V: TRBV14
J: TRBJ2-3
D: -

CDR3: CASSLGRGQPQHF
DNA: TGTGCCAGCAGCTTAGGCCGGGGTCAGCCCCAGCATTTT
size: -
V: TRBV11-2
J: TRBJ1-5
D: -

CDR3: CASSLAGGQQETQYF
DNA: TGCGCCAGCAGCTTGGCCGGAGGACAGCAAGAGACCCAGTACTTC
size: -
V: TRBV5-1
J: TRBJ2-5
D: -

CDR3: CASSRQTNTEAFF
DNA: TGTGCCAGCAGTCGACAGACGAACACTGAAGCTTTCTTT
size: -
V: TRBV11-3
J: TRBJ1-1
D: -

CDR3: CASSKGQGPTDTQYF
DNA: TGTGCCAGCAGTAAGGGACAGGGTCCCACAGATACGCAGTATTTT
size: -
V: TRBV5-4
J: TRBJ2-3
D: TRBD1

CDR3: CASSAGSGSEQYF
DNA: TGTGCCAGTAGTGCAGGCAGCGGGAGCGAGCAGTACTTC
size: -
V: TRBV19
J: TRBJ2-7
D: TRBD2

CDR3: CSVIWGGTGELFF
DNA: TGCAGCGTTATATGGGGGGGGACCGGGGAGCTGTTTTTT
size: -
V: TRBV29-1
J: TRBJ2-2
D: TRBD2

CDR3: CASSLFRVVPNTEAFF
DNA: TGTGCCAGCAGCTTGTTCAGGGTCGTCCCGAACACTGAAGCTTTCTTT
size: -
V: TRBV5-6
J: TRBJ1-1
D: -

CDR3: CASSFSAISSYNEQFF
DNA: TGTGCCAGCAGCTTCTCAGCTATCAGCTCCTACAATGAGCAGTTCTTC
size: -
V: TRBV11-2
J: TRBJ2-1
D: -

CDR3: CASSQRGRGGTEAFF
DNA: TGTGCCAGCAGTCAAAGGGGAAGGGGGGGCACTGAAGCTTTCTTT
size: -
V: TRBV6-1
J: TRBJ1-1
D: -

CDR3: CASSVDLGQNEQFF
DNA: TGTGCCAGCAGCGTAGACCTGGGACAGAATGAGCAGTTCTTC
size: once
V: TRBV4-2
J: TRBJ2-1
D: TRBD1

CDR3: CASSWTGVETQYF
DNA: TGTGCCAGCAGCTGGACAGGGGTTGAGACCCAGTACTTC
size: -
V: TRBV5-4
J: TRBJ2-5
D: TRBD1

CDR3: CASSSDGTESAEAFF
DNA: TGCGCCAGCAGCTCCGACGGGACTGAGTCCGCTGAAGCTTTCTTT
size: -
V: TRBV5-1
J: TRBJ1-1
D: -

CDR3: CASNPIGGDSEYGYTF
DNA: TGTGCCAGCAACCCCATAGGCGGGGACAGCGAGTATGGCTACACCTTC
size: -
V: TRBV28
J: TRBJ1-2
D: TRBD1

CDR3: CASSLFQEDYGYTF
DNA: TGTGCCAGCAGTTTATTTCAGGAAGACTATGGCTACACCTTC
size: -
V: TRBV6-6
J: TRBJ1-2
D: -

CDR3: CASGRDKYGYTF
DNA: TGTGCCAGCGGGAGGGACAAATATGGCTACACCTTC
size: -
V: TRBV27
J: TRBJ1-2
D: -

CDR3: CAWSLREQYF
DNA: TGTGCCTGGAGTTTGCGCGAGCAGTACTTC
size: -
V: TRBV30
J: TRBJ2-7
D: -

CDR3: CASSLSPWSNQPQHF
DNA: TGTGCCAGCAGTTTAAGCCCGTGGAGCAATCAGCCCCAGCATTTT
size: -
V: TRBV27
J: TRBJ1-5
D: -

CDR3: CASSTGVNQPQHF
DNA: TGTGCCAGCAGCACAGGGGTGAATCAGCCCCAGCATTTT
size: -
V: TRBV5-6
J: TRBJ1-5
D: TRBD1

CDR3: CAWSSPGVRTEAFF
DNA: TGTGCCTGGAGTTCCCCGGGGGTTAGAACTGAAGCTTTCTTT
size: -
V: TRBV30
J: TRBJ1-1
D: -

CDR3: CASSPRRRSTGNTIYF
DNA: TGTGCCAGCAGCCCTAGGAGGAGGAGCACTGGAAACACCATATATTTT
size: -
V: TRBV7-2
J: TRBJ1-3
D: -

CDR3: CASSADRGFDDEQYF
DNA: TGTGCCAGTAGTGCCGACAGGGGATTCGATGACGAGCAGTACTTC
size: -
V: TRBV19
J: TRBJ2-7
D: TRBD1

CDR3: CASSFMTGPGFRYTF
DNA: TGTGCCAGCAGCTTTATGACAGGGCCGGGTTTTCGGTACACCTTC
size: -
V: TRBV7-8
J: TRBJ1-2
D: TRBD1

CDR3: CASARGSVGEQFF
DNA: TGTGCCAGCGCGAGGGGTTCTGTGGGTGAGCAGTTCTTC
size: -
V: TRBV11-2
J: TRBJ2-1
D: -

CDR3: CAWGTGGNTIYF
DNA: TGTGCCTGGGGGACAGGCGGAAACACCATATATTTT
size: -
V: TRBV30
J: TRBJ1-3
D: TRBD1

CDR3: CASSFPDRYQPQHF
DNA: TGTGCCAGCAGTTTTCCCGACAGGTATCAGCCCCAGCATTTT
size: -
V: TRBV28
J: TRBJ1-5
D: -

CDR3: CASSLGIGTLTDTQYF
DNA: TGTGCCAGCAGCTTGGGGATAGGGACCCTCACAGATACGCAGTATTTT
size: once
V: TRBV7-2
J: TRBJ2-3
D: -

CDR3: CASSIWTGDQPQHF
DNA: TGTGCCAGTAGTATTTGGACAGGGGATCAGCCCCAGCATTTT
size: -
V: TRBV19
J: TRBJ1-5
D: TRBD1

CDR3: CASSLVATSEYNEQFF
DNA: TGTGCCAGCAGTTTAGTAGCGACTAGCGAGTACAATGAGCAGTTCTTC
size: -
V: TRBV27
J: TRBJ2-1
D: TRBD2

CDR3: CSVEQHSEQYF
DNA: TGCAGCGTTGAACAGCACTCCGAGCAGTACTTC
size: -
V: TRBV29-1
J: TRBJ2-7
D: -

CDR3: CAWSGDHNQPQHF
DNA: TGTGCCTGGAGTGGGGACCATAATCAGCCCCAGCATTTT
size: -
V: TRBV30
J: TRBJ1-5
D: -

CDR3: CASSLEGTGGGTDTQYF
DNA: TGCGCCAGCAGCTTGGAAGGTACGGGAGGGGGCACAGATACGCAGTATTTT
size: -
V: TRBV5-1
J: TRBJ2-3
D: TRBD2

CDR3: CASSRGGANYGYTF
DNA: TGTGCCAGCAGTCGGGGAGGGGCTAACTATGGCTACACCTTC
size: -
V: TRBV28
J: TRBJ1-2
D: -

CDR3: CASSLEVGEQYF
DNA: TGCGCCAGCAGCTTGGAGGTTGGTGAGCAGTACTTC
size: few
V: TRBV5-1
J: TRBJ2-7
D: -

CDR3: CASSELIGRALKPYEQYF
DNA: TGTGCCAGCAGTGAATTGATAGGGAGGGCCCTTAAACCCTACGAGCAGTACTTC
size: -
V: TRBV6-1
J: TRBJ2-7
D: TRBD2

CDR3: CASKDRGLRGAAFF
DNA: TGTGCCAGCAAGGACAGGGGGCTACGGGGCGCTGCTTTCTTT
size: -
V: TRBV6-5
J: TRBJ1-1
D: TRBD1

CDR3: CAISVEGRTDTQYF
DNA: TGTGCCATCAGTGTAGAGGGGCGCACAGATACGCAGTATTTT
size: -
V: TRBV10-3
J: TRBJ2-3
D: -